Sequencing of this T cell receptor beta chain was carried out in a study of cytomegalovirus exposure and HLA in healthy donors. Background on the study: Counted in an early data release were about 80 million unique TCRs from HLA-typed donors. Whole-study results and caveats: Earlier results showed most TCR beta V segments being productive about 90% or about 30% of the time. In presence/absence analyses, roughly uniform sequencing depth across donors was assumed. Later analysis identified 17,000 or so TCR beta sequences associated with HLA alleles, using a false discovery rate threshold of 0.05.

V lost 2 bases and J lost 6; bases outside the gene matches: 3. This CDR3 is built from 14 residues. The germline V gene encodes CDR1 SGHDN and CDR2 FVKESK. Turning to this clone: Its antigen is not identified.

Researchers ran the PCR with 60 Vbeta and 13 Jbeta primers. The table came from immunoSEQ multiplex PCR; TCRdb's copy has only in-frame clones and leaves some out. The sample includes some 110,000 clones, more than 70% of them seen just once. Sequenced input: PBMCs. The source is a man aged 25 to 40 in good health and CMV-seronegative. The J gene is TRBJ1-5, the V gene TRBV14; the match to TRBD1 covers 8 bases. In DNA, the CDR3 is TGTGCCAGCAGCCAACAGGGGGCAGGTCAGCCCCAGCATTTT. Its protein product is CASSQQGAGQPQHF.